A single sample is the source of the 17 T cell receptor beta chains below, sequenced in a study of shared clonotypes between healthy human individuals (dated by TCRdb to about 2020). The library was obtained by the immunoSEQ multiplex PCR assay. TCRdb stores this immuneACCESS table with in-frame sequences only. Part of the clones is absent; in the studies checked, under half of the shortfall reflects unresolved V genes, and no reason is known for the rest. The sample table lists around 700,000 clones, approximately 75% of them with a count of one. The leading ten clones occupy 1.8% of the sample. The sequenced sample was memory CD4+ T cells sorted from blood. The sample's cell subset or site label, decoded: CD45RA-negative fraction. The receptors stem from a woman in her 30s in good health.

The CDR3 coding sequence is TGTGCCAGCTCAGGACAGGGTGTCACAGATACGCAGTATTTT. It encodes CASSGQGVTDTQYF. The chain is built from TRBV2 and TRBJ2-3; TRBD1 matches 8 bases. This CDR3 contains 14 residues. The germline CDR1 and CDR2 sequences are SNHLY and FYNNEI. Unmatched junction bases numbered 6, after V lost 8 bases and J lost 2 bases.

This sequence joins TRBV18 and TRBJ2-2, with 7 bases matching TRBD1. Germline V gene sequence: CDR1 KGHSH, CDR2 LQKENI. This CDR3 comprises 17 residues. V lost 2 bases to trimming and J lost 6 bases; unmatched junction nucleotides: 12. The CDR3, as DNA: TGTGCCAGCTCACCAAAGAAGGGGGCATCGGACCCCGGGGAGCTGTTTTTT. It encodes CASSPKKGASDPGELFF.

This rearrangement joins TRBV5-1 to TRBJ2-7; D is possibly TRBD1 or TRBD2 (5 bases each). Germline V CDR1 and CDR2: SGHRS, YFSETQ. CDR3 length: 16 residues. V lost 4 bases to trimming and J lost 0 bases, with 17 bases between them. The CDR3 sequence is CASSPQSAGTSYEQYF. CDR3 nucleotide sequence: TGCGCCAGCAGCCCGCAGTCGGCAGGGACCTCCTACGAGCAGTACTTC.

The V call is TRBV21-1, the J call TRBJ2-5. TRBV21-1 counts as a pseudogene. The CDR3 consists of 12 residues. The CDR3 here is CASSRGQETQYF. As DNA, the CDR3 is TGTGCCAGCAGCAGGGGCCAAGAGACCCAGTACTTC.

J is TRBJ2-1 and V is TRBV5-1; TRBD2 matches 7 bases. Looked up from germline, CDR1 is SGHRS and CDR2 is YFSETQ. This CDR3 region has 15 residues. The V segment lost 0 bases and the J segment 4 bases; nucleotides outside the gene matches: 4. CDR3 amino acids: CASSLVLAGYNEQFF. For the CDR3, the DNA is TGCGCCAGCAGCTTGGTATTAGCGGGTTACAATGAGCAGTTCTTC.

This clone was found once. The rearrangement links TRBV12-5 to TRBJ1-2; D remains unclear. Deletions cut 2 bases from V and 2 bases from J, with 9 bases between. Germline-derived CDR1 and CDR2 are LGHNT and FRNRAP. The CDR3 consists of 14 residues. Here the CDR3 reads CASGLFAGNYGYTF. As DNA, the CDR3 is TGTGCTAGTGGTTTGTTCGCTGGAAACTATGGCTACACCTTC.

The rearrangement joins TRBV4-2 to TRBJ1-2; D possibly corresponds to TRBD1 (6 bases). V lost 0 bases, J lost 4 bases, and 9 bases lay in between. The CDR3 is made up of 14 amino acids. Per germline, CDR1 LGHNA and CDR2 YNFKEQ. The CDR3 protein is CASSQDTGSYGYTF. CDR3 coding DNA: TGTGCCAGCAGCCAAGATACAGGGTCCTATGGCTACACCTTC.

The chain uses TRBV4-3 and TRBJ2-7; perhaps TRBD2 as D (5 bases). Germline CDR1 reads LGHNA; CDR2 reads YSLEER. V lost 4 bases to trimming and J lost 3 bases, with 22 bases between them. The CDR3 is made up of 17 amino acids. The CDR3 coding sequence is TGCGCCAGCAGCCCACAAACCTTTCCGACTAAACTCTACGAGCAGTACTTC. Amino acids: CASSPQTFPTKLYEQYF.

The chain uses TRBV6-4 and TRBJ2-1, with D perhaps TRBD1 (5 bases). The germline V gene has CDR1 MRHNA and CDR2 SNTAGT. The V end was cut by 6 bases, the J end by 9 bases, with 15 bases between. The CDR3 spans 13 residues. CDR3 residues: CASSAGKGVEQFF. The DNA for the CDR3 is TGTGCCAGCAGCGCAGGGAAAGGGGTTGAGCAGTTCTTC.

This clone was counted a few times. The chain combines TRBV28 with TRBJ1-1, with 9 positions matching TRBD1. The CDR3 length is 15 residues. J lost 6 bases, V lost 5 bases, and 10 bases had no gene match. Per germline, CDR1 MDHEN and CDR2 SYDVKM. The CDR3 is CASSEPQGASAEAFF. In DNA, the CDR3 is TGTGCCAGCAGTGAACCACAGGGGGCGTCGGCTGAAGCTTTCTTT.

This clone was counted only a few times. V gene TRBV21-1 combines with J gene TRBJ1-5. TRBV21-1 is an annotated pseudogene. The CDR3 length is 16 residues. CDR3 DNA: TGTGCCAGCAGCAAGGCGAGGGCAGGGCCCAATCAGCCCCAGCATTTT. It codes for CASSKARAGPNQPQHF.

This chain uses TRBV7-7 with TRBJ1-5; 7 bases fit TRBD1. CDR1 and CDR2 (germline): SSHAT, FNYEAQ (reference sequence). CDR3 length: 13 residues. With V trimmed by 5 bases and J by 7 bases, 5 bases remained unmatched. CDR3 residues: CASSQGEGQPQHF. The CDR3 bases are TGTGCCAGCAGCCAGGGGGAGGGACAGCCCCAGCATTTT.

The gene calls are TRBV15 and TRBJ2-5; TRBD2 matches 11 bases. The J call may be wrong; the DNA end is better matched by TRBJ2-7. The CDR3 contains 15 residues. Per germline, CDR1 LNHNV and CDR2 YYDKDF (reference sequence). The CDR3 DNA sequence: TGTGCCACCAGTCGAGGAGTGGGACTAGCGGCCGAGCAGTACTTC. Its translation is CATSRGVGLAAEQYF.

In regard to this clone: Within the sample, other DNA sequences also encode this same CDR3. This rearrangement joins TRBV28 to TRBJ2-3; 7 nucleotides match TRBD2. This CDR3 has 14 amino acids. CDR1 and CDR2 from the germline V gene are MDHEN and SYDVKM. The junction had 4 bases not matched to a gene; V was cut back by 5 bases and J by 2 bases. The DNA for the CDR3 is TGTGCCAGCAGTACCCGGGACTACACAGATACGCAGTATTTT. The encoded protein is CASSTRDYTDTQYF.

The chain carries TRBV7-3 and TRBJ1-4, with D unclear. This CDR3 comprises 15 residues. Germline assignment: CDR1 SGHTA and CDR2 FQGTGA. V was pared by 0 bases and J by 3 bases, with 8 bases between. The CDR3: CASSLTADPNEKLFF. CDR3 nucleotides: TGTGCCAGCAGCTTAACCGCGGACCCTAATGAAAAACTGTTTTTT.

The V and J genes are TRBV29-1 and TRBJ2-3; D gene uncertain. From germline, CDR1 is SQVTM and CDR2 ANQGSEA. The V end was cut by 3 bases, the J end by 1 base, with 11 bases between. The CDR3 runs to 14 residues. This CDR3 is CSVDARRGTDTQYF. CDR3 DNA: TGCAGCGTTGACGCGCGGAGAGGCACAGATACGCAGTATTTT.

The table lists this clone with many counts. The V gene is TRBV28, the J gene TRBJ2-7; D might be TRBD2 (7 bases). Looked up from germline, CDR1 is MDHEN and CDR2 is SYDVKM. CDR3 size: 16 residues. Trimming stripped 3 bases from V and 1 base from J, with 16 bases between. The CDR3 DNA reads as TGTGCCAGCAGTTTTCCGGGGGGCGGCCGGTCCTACGAGCAGTACTTC. It specifies CASSFPGGGRSYEQYF.